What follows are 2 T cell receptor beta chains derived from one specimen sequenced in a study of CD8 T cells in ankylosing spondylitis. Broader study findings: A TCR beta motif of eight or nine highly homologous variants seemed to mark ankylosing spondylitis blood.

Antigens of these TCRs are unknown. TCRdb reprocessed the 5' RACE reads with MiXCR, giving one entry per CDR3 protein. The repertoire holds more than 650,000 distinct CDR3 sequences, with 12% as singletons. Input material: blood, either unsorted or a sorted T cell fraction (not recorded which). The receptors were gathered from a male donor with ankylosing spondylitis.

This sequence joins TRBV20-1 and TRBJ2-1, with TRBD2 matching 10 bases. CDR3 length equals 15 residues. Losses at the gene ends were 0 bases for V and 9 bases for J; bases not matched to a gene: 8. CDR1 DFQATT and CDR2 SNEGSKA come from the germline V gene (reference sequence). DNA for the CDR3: TGCAGTGCTAGAGATGGGCAGCGGGGGGGCCCTGAGCAGTTCTTC. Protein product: CSARDGQRGGPEQFF.

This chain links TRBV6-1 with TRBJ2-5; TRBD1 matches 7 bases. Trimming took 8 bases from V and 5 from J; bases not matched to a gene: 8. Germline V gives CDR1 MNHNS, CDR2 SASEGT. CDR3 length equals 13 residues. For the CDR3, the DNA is TGTGCCAGCCGGAAGACAGGGAGCGAGACCCAGTACTTC. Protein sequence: CASRKTGSETQYF.